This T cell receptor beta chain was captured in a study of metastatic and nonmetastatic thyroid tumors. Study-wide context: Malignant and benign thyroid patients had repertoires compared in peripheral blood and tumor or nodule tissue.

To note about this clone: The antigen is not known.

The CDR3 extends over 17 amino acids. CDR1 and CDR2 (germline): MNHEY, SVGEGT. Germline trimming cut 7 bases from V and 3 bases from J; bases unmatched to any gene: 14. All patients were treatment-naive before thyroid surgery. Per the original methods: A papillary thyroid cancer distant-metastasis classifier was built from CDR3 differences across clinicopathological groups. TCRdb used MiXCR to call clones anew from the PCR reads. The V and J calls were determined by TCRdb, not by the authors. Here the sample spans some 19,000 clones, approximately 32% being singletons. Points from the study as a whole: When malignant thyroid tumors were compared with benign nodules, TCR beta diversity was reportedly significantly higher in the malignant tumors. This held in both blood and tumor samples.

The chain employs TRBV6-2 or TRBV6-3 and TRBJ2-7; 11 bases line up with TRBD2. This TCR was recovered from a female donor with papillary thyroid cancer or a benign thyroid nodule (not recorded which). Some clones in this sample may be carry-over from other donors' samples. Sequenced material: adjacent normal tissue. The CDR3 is CASTQAIAGGPHYEQYF. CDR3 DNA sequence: TGTGCCAGCACGCAAGCAATAGCGGGGGGGCCCCACTACGAGCAGTACTTC.